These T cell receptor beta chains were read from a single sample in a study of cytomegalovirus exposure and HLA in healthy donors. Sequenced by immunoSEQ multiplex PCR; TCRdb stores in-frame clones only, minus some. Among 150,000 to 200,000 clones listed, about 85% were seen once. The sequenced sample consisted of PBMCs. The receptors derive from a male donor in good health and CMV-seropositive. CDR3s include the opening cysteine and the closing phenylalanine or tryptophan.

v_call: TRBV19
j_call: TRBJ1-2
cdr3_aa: CASNRNGQSSYGYTF

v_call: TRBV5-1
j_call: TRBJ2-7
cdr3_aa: CASSLDPTGTYEQYF

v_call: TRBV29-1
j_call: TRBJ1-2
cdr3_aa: CSVGWSEVDGYTF

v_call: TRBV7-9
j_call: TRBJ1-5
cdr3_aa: CASSYTGGGNQPQHF

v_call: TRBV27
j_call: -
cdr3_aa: CASSFASGGTYEQYF

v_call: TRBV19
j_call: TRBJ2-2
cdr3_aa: CASSSSSSAGELFF

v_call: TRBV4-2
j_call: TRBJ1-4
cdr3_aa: CASSQDPFATNEKLFF

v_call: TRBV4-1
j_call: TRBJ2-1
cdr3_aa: CASSQDGAGSSYNEQFF

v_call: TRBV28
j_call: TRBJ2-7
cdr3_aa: CASSQSTGTKSYEQYF

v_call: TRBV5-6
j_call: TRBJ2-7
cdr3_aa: CASSLGPGLPLEQYF

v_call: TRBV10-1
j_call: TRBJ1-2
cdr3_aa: CASSGAPKSGELNYGYTF

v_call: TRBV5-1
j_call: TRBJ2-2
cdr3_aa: CASSYSPEAENTGELFF

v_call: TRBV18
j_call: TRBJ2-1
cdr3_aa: CASSPLLAGYNEQFF

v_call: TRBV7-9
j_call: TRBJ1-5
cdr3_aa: CASSRGHPNQPQHF

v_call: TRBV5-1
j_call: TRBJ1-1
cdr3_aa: CASSLVRAGTEAFF

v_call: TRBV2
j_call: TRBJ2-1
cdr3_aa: CASSDSNSYNEQFF

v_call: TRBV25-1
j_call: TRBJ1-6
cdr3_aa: CASSDTGGGSGSPLHF

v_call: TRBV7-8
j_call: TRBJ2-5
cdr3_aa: CASSLDREETQYF

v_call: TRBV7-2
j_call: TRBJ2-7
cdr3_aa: CASSRDRDYEQYF

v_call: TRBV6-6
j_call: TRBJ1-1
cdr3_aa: CASTKDTRETEAFF

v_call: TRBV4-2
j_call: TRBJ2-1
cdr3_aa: CASSQEVRPGLLSHNEQFF

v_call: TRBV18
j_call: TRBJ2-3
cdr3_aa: CASSPGLAGGKLEDTQYF

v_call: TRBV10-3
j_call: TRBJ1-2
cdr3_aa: CAISEGGLGYTF

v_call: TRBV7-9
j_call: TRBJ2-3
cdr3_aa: CASSSERSGDTDTQYF

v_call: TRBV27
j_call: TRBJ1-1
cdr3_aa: CASSLSWGVNTEAFF

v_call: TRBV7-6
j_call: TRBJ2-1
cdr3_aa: CASSLVASTPIYNEQFF

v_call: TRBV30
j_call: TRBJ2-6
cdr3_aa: CAWSPRGFAGANVLTF

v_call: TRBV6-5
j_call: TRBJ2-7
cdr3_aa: CASTDGRWGEQYF

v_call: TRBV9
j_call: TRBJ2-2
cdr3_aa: CASRPRGDDSSTGELFF

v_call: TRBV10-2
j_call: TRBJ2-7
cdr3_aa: CASSETTGVGEQYF

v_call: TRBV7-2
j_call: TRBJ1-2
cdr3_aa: CASSWRTGGLRGYTF

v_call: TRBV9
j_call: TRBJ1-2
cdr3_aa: CASSRGGADGYTF

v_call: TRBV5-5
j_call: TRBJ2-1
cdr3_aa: CASSSNHGSPSYNEQFF

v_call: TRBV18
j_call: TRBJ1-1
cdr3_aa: CASSPLSGDTEAFF

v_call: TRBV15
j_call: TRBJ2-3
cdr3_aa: CATSVGTSGTDTQYF

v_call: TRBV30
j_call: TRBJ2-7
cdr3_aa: CAWSVGGSSYEQYF

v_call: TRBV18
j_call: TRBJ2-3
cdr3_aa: CASSLTTGSGQADTQYF

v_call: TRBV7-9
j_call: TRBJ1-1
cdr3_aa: CASSSSRTDTEAFF

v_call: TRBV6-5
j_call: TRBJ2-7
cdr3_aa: CASGFPYEQYF

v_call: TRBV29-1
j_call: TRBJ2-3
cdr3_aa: CSVVGLAGGPIVADTQYF

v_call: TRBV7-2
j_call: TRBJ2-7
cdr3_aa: CASRYKGGPYEQYF

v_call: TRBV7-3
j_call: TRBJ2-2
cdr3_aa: CASSLSSGSGELFF

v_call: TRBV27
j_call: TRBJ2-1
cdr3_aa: CASSLRGQGGFF

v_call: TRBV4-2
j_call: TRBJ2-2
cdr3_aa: CASRYGSGPYDTGELFF

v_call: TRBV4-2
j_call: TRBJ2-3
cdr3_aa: CASSQEGRGSTDTQYF

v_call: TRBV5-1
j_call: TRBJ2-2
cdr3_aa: CASSLDQANTGELFF

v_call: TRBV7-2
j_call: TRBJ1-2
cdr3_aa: CASSLGPGEGGYTF

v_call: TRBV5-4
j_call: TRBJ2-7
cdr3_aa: CASSFLADPSYEQYF

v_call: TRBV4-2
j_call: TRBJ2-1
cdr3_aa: CASSQPILAGENNEQFF

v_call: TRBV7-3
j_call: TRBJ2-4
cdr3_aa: CASSLRGGAQNIQYF